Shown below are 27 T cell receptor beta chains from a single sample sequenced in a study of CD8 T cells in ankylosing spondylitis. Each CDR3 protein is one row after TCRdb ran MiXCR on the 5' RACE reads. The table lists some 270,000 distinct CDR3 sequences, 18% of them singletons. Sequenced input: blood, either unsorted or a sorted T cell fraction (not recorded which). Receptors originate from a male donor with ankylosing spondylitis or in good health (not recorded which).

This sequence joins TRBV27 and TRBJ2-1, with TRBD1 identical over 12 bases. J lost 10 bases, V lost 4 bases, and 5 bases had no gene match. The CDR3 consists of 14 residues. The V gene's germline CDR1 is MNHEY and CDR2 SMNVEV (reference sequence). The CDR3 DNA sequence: TGTGCCAGCAGTTGGGGACAGGGGGCTGGGGAGCAGTTCTTC. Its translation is CASSWGQGAGEQFF.

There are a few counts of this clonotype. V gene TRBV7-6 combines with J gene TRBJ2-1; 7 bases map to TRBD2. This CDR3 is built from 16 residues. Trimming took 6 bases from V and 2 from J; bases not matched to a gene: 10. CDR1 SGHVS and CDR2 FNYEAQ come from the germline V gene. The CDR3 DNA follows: TGTGCCAGCAGGGCTCAAGAGGCGGGAGCCTACAATGAGCAGTTCTTC. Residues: CASRAQEAGAYNEQFF. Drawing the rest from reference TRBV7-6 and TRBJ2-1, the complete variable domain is GAGVSQSPRYKVTKRGQDVALRCDPISGHVSLYWYRQALGQGPEFLTYFNYEAQQDKSGLPNDRFSAERPEGSISTLTIQRTEQRDSAMYRCASRAQEAGAYNEQFFGPGTRLTVL.

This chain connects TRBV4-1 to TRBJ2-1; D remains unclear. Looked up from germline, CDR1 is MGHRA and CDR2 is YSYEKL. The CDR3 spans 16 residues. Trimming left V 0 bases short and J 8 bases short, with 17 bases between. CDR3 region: CASSQESFQRADEQFF. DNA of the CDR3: TGCGCCAGCAGCCAAGAAAGTTTCCAGCGTGCTGATGAGCAGTTCTTC.

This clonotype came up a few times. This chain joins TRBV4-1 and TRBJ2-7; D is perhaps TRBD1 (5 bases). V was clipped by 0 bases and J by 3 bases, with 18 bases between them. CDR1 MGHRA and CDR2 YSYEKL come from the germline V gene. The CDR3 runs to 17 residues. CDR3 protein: CASSQEFLTTVDYEQYF. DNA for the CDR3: TGCGCCAGCAGCCAAGAGTTCCTTACGACAGTGGACTACGAGCAGTACTTC.

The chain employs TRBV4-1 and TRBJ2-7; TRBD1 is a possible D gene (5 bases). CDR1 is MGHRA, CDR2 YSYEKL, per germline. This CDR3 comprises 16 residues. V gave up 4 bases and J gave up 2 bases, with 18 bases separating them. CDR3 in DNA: TGCGCCAGCAGCCCGCGCGGACATCCCGACCCCTACGAGCAGTACTTC. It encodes CASSPRGHPDPYEQYF.

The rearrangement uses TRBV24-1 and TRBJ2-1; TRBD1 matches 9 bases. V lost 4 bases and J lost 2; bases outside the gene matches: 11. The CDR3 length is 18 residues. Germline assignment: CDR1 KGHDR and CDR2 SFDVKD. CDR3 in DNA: TGTGCCACCAGTGAAAAATACCGGGACAGGGTTCCCTACAATGAGCAGTTCTTC. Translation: CATSEKYRDRVPYNEQFF.

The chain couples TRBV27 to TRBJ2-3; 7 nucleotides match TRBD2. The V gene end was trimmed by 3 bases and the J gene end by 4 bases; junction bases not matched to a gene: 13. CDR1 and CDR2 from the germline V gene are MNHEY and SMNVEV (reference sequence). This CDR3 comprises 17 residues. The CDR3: CASSFVPRRESPDTQYF. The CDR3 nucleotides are TGTGCCAGCAGTTTCGTCCCCCGGCGGGAGTCCCCAGATACGCAGTATTTT.

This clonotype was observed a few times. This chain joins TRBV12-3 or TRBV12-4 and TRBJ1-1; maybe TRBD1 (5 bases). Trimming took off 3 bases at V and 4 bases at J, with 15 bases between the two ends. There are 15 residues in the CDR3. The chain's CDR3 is CASSLTLEGFTEAFF. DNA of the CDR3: TGTGCCAGCAGTTTGACCCTTGAGGGGTTCACTGAAGCTTTCTTT.

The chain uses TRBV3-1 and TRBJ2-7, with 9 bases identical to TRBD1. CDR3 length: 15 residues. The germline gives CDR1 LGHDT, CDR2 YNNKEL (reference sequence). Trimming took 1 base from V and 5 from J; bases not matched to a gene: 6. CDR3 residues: CASSQADRGSNEQYF. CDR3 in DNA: TGTGCCAGCAGCCAAGCGGACAGGGGATCCAACGAGCAGTACTTC.

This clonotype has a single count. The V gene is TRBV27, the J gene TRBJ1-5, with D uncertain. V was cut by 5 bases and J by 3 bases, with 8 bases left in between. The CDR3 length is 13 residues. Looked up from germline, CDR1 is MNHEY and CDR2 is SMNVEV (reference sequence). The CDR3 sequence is CASSPGLNQPQHF. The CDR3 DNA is TGTGCCAGCAGTCCAGGACTCAATCAGCCCCAGCATTTT.

CDR3 sequence: CASSQVVEGANVLTF. In DNA, the CDR3 is TGTGCCAGCAGCCAAGTGGTGGAAGGGGCCAACGTCCTGACTTTC. The chain combines TRBV4-2 with TRBJ2-6; D ambiguous. V shed 1 base and J shed 4 bases, with 8 bases lying between them. The V gene's germline CDR1 is LGHNA and CDR2 YNFKEQ. This CDR3 has 15 amino acids.

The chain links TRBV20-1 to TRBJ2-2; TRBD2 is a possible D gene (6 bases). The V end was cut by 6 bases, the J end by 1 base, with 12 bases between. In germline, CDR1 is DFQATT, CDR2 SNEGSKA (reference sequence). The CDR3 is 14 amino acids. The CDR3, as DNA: TGCAGTGCAACGGGGGATAGGAACACCGGGGAGCTGTTTTTT. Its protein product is CSATGDRNTGELFF.

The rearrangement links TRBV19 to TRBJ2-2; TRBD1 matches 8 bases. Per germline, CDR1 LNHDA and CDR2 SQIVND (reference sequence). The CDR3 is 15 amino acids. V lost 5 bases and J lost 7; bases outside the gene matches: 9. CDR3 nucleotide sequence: TGTGCCAGTAGTTCCAAGGACAGGGTGTACGGGGAGCTGTTTTTT. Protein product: CASSSKDRVYGELFF.

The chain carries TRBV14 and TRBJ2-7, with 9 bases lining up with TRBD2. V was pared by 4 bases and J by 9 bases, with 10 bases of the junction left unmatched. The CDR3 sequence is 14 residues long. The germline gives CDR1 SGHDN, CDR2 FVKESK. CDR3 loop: CASSPGTSRIGQYF. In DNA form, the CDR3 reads TGTGCCAGCAGCCCCGGGACTAGCCGAATCGGGCAGTACTTC.

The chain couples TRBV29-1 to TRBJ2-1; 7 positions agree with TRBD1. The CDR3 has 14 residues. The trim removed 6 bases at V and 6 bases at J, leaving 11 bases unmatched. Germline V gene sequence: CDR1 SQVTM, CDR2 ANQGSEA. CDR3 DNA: TGCAGCGTCCGGTTAGGGGGCTTAGGCAATGAGCAGTTCTTC. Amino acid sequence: CSVRLGGLGNEQFF.

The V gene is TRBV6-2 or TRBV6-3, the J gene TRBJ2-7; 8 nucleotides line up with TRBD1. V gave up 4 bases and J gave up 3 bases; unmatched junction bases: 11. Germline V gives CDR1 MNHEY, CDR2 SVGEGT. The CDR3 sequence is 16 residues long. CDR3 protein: CASSWEPRTGHYEQYF. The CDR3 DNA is TGTGCCAGCAGTTGGGAACCTCGGACAGGGCACTACGAGCAGTACTTC.

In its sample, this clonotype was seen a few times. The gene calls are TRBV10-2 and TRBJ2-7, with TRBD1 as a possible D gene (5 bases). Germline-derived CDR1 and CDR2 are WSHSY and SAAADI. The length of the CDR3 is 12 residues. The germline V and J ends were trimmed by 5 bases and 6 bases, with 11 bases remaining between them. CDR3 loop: CASSHDSLEQYF. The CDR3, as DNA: TGCGCCAGCAGTCATGACAGCCTCGAGCAGTACTTC.

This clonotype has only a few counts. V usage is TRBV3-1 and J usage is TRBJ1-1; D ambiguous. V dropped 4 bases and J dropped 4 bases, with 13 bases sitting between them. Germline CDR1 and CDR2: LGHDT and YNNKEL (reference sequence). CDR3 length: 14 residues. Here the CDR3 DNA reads TGTGCCAGCAGCCCTCCTTGGCCGGGCACTGAAGCTTTCTTT. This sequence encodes CASSPPWPGTEAFF.

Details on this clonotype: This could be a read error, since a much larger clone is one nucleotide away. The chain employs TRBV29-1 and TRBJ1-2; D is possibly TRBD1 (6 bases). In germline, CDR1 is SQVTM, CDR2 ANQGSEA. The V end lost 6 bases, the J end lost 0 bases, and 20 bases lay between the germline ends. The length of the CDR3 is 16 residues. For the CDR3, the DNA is TGCAGCGTCGGGGGGGGCAGGTTCCAAGCTAACTATGGCTACACCTTC. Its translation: CSVGGGRFQANYGYTF.

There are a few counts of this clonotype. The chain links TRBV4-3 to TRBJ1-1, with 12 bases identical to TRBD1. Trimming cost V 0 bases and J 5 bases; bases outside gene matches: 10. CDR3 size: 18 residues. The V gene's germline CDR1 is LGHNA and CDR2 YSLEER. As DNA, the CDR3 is TGCGCCAGCAGCCAAGATCGCGCCGGGACAGGGGGCGGTACTGAAGCTTTCTTT. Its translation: CASSQDRAGTGGGTEAFF.

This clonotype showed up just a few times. CDR3 region: CASSEVAPGELFF. The CDR3 region has the DNA TGTGCCAGCAGTGAAGTAGCCCCCGGGGAGCTGTTTTTT. V and J are TRBV2 and TRBJ2-2, with D uncertain. Trimming stripped 1 base from V and 6 bases from J, with 6 bases between. The CDR3 contains 13 residues. Germline CDR1 reads SNHLY; CDR2 reads FYNNEI.

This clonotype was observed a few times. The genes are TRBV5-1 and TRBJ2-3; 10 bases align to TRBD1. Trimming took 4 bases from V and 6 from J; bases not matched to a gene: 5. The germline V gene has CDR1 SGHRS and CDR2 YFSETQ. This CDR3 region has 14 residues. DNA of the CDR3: TGCGCCAGCAGCCTCGGACAGGGGGGGGATACGCAGTATTTT. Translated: CASSLGQGGDTQYF.

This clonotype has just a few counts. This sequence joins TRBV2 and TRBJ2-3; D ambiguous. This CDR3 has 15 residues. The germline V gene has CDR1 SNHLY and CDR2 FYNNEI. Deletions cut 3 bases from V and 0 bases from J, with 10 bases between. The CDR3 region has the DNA TGTGCCAGCAGTGAGGACGGAACTAGCACAGATACGCAGTATTTT. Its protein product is CASSEDGTSTDTQYF.

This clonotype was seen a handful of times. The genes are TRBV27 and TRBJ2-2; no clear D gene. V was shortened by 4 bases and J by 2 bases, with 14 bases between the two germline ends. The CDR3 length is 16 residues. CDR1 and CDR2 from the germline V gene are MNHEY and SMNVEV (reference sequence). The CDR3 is CASSSQPVINTGELFF. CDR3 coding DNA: TGTGCCAGCAGTTCACAACCGGTGATTAACACCGGGGAGCTGTTTTTT.

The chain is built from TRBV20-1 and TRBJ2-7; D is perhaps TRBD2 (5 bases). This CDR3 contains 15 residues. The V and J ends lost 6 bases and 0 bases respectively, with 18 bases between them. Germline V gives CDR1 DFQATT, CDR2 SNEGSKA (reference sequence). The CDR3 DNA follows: TGCAGTGCCCCCGGGGAGCCAGCCGACTCCTACGAGCAGTACTTC. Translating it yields CSAPGEPADSYEQYF.

The CDR3: CASSQEWQHNEQFF. CDR3 bases: TGCGCCAGCAGCCAAGAATGGCAACACAATGAGCAGTTCTTC. The chain couples TRBV4-3 to TRBJ2-1; unclear D gene. V gave up 0 bases and J gave up 5 bases, with 8 bases separating them. The CDR3 covers 14 residues. Germline V CDR1 and CDR2: LGHNA, YSLEER.

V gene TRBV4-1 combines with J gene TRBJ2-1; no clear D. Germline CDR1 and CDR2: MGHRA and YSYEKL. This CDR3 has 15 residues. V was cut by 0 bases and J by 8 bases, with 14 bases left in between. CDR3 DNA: TGCGCCAGCAGCCAAGAACCTTTCCGTGGCGATGAGCAGTTCTTC. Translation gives CASSQEPFRGDEQFF.